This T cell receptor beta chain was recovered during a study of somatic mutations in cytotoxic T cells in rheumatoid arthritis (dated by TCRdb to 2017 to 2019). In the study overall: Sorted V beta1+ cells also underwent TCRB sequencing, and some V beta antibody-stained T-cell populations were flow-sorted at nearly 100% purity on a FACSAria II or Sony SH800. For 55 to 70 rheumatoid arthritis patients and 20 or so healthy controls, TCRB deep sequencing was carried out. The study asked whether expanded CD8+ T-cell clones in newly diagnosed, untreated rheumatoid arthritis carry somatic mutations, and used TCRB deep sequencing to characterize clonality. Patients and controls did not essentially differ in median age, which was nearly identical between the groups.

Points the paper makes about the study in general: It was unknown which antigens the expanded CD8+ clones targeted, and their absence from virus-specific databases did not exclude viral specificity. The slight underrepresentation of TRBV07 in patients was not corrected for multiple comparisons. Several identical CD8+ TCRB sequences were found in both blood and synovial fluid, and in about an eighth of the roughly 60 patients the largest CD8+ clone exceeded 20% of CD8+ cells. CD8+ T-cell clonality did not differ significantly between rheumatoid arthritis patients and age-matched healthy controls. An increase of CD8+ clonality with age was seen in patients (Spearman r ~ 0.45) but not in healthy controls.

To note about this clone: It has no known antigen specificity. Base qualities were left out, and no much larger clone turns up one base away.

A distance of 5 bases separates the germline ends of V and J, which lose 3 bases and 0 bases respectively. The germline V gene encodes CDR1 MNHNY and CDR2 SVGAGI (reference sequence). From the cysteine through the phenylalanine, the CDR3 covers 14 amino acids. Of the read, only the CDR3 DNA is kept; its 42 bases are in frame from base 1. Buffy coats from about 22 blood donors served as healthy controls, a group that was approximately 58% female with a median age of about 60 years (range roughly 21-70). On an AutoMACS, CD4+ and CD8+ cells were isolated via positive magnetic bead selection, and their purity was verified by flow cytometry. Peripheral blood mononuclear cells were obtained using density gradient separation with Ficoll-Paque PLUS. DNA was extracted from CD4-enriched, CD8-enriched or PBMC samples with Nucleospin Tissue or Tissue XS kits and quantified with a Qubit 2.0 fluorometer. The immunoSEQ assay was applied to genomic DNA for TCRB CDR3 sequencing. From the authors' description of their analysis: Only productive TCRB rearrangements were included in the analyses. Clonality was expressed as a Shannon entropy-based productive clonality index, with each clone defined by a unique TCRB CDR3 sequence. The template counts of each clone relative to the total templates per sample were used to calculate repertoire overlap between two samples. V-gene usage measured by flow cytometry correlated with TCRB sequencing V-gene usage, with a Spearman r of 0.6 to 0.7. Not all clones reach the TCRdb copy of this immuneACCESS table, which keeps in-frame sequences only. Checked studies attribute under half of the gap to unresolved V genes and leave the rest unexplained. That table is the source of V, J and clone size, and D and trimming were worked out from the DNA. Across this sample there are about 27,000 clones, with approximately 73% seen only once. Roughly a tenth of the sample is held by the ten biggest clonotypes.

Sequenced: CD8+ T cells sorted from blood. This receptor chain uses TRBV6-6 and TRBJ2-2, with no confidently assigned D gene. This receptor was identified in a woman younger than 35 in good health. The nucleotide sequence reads TGTGCCAGCAGTTATGGGGCGAACACCGGGGAGCTGTTTTTT. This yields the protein CASSYGANTGELFF.